This TCR beta chain was captured in a study of blood T cells in healthy people across ages. General study findings and limits: Diversity was higher, and naive CD4+ cells more numerous, in long-lived donors than in aged donors. With naive T cell percentage, TCR beta diversity showed a strong correlation.

For the second PCR, which ran for about 7 to 11 cycles, a sample-barcoded 5' primer and a J-beta primer mix were used. TCRdb reprocessed the 5' RACE reads with MiXCR, giving one entry per CDR3 protein. The sample lists about 1 million distinct CDR3 sequences, around 27% occurring once. Details on this clonotype: Its cognate antigen is unknown.

The CDR3 is 13 residues long. The V segment lost 11 bases and the J segment 5 bases; nucleotides outside the gene matches: 7. CDR1 is SNHLY and CDR2 is FYNNEI in the germline V gene. This same sample was also part of a study on T cells of mothers and their children. As reported in that work: It was through the M1S primer of the second PCR that sample barcodes and 2-4 random nucleotides were added. Over 8.5 million reads per mother and approximately 3.2 million per child were obtained.

The receptor's source is a girl aged 2 to 10 in good health. The V and J genes are TRBV2 and TRBJ1-5; 9 bases are a match to TRBD1. The sample comprised blood. For the CDR3, the DNA is TGTGCCTCCACAGGGGGCGGGGATCAGCCCCAGCATTTT. Its translation is CASTGGGDQPQHF. The full variable domain, with the rest looked up from reference TRBV2 and TRBJ1-5, is EPEVTQTPSHQVTQMGQEVILRCVPISNHLYFYWYRQILGQKVEFLVSFYNNEISEKSEIFDDQFSVERPDGSNFTLKIRSTKLEDSAMYFCASTGGGDQPQHFGDGTRLSIL.